The 26 T cell receptor beta chains presented below share a single source sample, sequenced in a study of T cells in Graves' hyperthyroidism and ophthalmopathy. Authors of the study amplified TCR beta CDR3 regions from RNA transcripts. Primed by the HTBI set, a first-round RT-PCR was run on the TCR CDR3. From the multiplex PCR reads, TCRdb called clonotypes with MiXCR, one entry per CDR3 protein. In the table there are about 500,000 distinct CDR3 sequences, 46% of which are singletons. Input material: peripheral blood or thyroid tissue (not recorded which). These receptors were collected from an adult woman with Graves' disease, either hyperthyroidism or ophthalmopathy (not recorded which).

This clonotype was seen many times. The J gene is TRBJ1-5, the V gene TRBV12-3 or TRBV12-4; 7 nucleotides align to TRBD1. V shed 6 bases and J 7 bases; nucleotides not matched to a gene: 6. This CDR3 comprises 13 residues. Here the CDR3 reads CASRQQGKQPQHF. CDR3 in DNA: TGTGCCAGCAGACAACAGGGGAAACAGCCCCAGCATTTT.

A note on this clonotype: This could be a read error, since a much larger clone is one nucleotide away. The chain is built from TRBV4-1 and TRBJ2-6; D possibly corresponds to TRBD1 (5 bases). This CDR3 comprises 15 residues. Germline-derived CDR1 and CDR2 are MGHRA and YSYEKL. The CDR3 loop reads CASSQEWAGANVLAF. CDR3 DNA sequence: TGCGCCAGCAGCCAAGAGTGGGCTGGGGCCAACGTCCTGGCTTTC.

This clonotype came up many times. The V call is TRBV2, the J call TRBJ2-7; D remains unclear. V dropped 3 bases and J dropped 2 bases, with 8 bases sitting between them. This CDR3 is built from 13 residues. Germline CDR1 and CDR2: SNHLY and FYNNEI. The CDR3 DNA sequence: TGTGCCAGCAGTGACAGTGGAGCCTACGAGCAGTACTTC. Translating gives CASSDSGAYEQYF.

The V gene is TRBV2, the J gene TRBJ2-1, with 8 positions matching TRBD2. Germline-derived CDR1 and CDR2 are SNHLY and FYNNEI. Losses at the gene ends were 9 bases for V and 9 bases for J; bases not matched to a gene: 13. CDR3 length: 14 amino acids. CDR3 bases: TGTGCCAGTAAGGGATTAGCGGGGCGGGTTGAGCAGTTCTTC. It specifies CASKGLAGRVEQFF.

This clonotype was counted ten times or more. The chain employs TRBV6-5 and TRBJ1-1; TRBD1 agrees at 7 bases. The germline V gene has CDR1 MNHEY and CDR2 SVGAGI. The CDR3 has 13 amino acids. J gave up 4 bases and V 6 bases, and 5 bases lay outside the gene matches. CDR3 sequence reads: CASSYRQGTEAFF. The CDR3, as DNA: TGTGCCAGCAGCTATCGACAGGGCACTGAAGCTTTCTTT.

Many counts were recorded for this clonotype. This sequence joins TRBV15 and TRBJ2-2; no firm D call. This CDR3 comprises 14 residues. The germline CDR1 and CDR2 sequences are LNHNV and YYDKDF (reference sequence). V was trimmed by 0 bases and J by 3 bases, leaving 5 bases between them. The CDR3, as DNA: TGTGCCACCAGCAGAGAATCTGACACCGGGGAGCTGTTTTTT. This codes for CATSRESDTGELFF.

The chain carries TRBV7-9 and TRBJ2-6; tentatively, D is TRBD2 (5 bases). The V gene's germline CDR1 is SEHNR and CDR2 FQNEAQ (reference sequence). V was pared by 5 bases and J by 0 bases, with 11 bases between. This CDR3 comprises 16 residues. CDR3 in DNA: TGTGCCAGCAGCGACCCGGACTCCTCTGGGGCCAACGTCCTGACTTTC. This translates into CASSDPDSSGANVLTF.

This clonotype has a count of ten or more. The V and J genes are TRBV20-1 and TRBJ2-7; D might be TRBD1 or TRBD2, each matching 5 bases. V lost 7 bases and J lost 4, with 23 bases in between. This CDR3 is 15 amino acids long. CDR1 and CDR2 (germline): DFQATT, SNEGSKA (reference sequence). The CDR3 coding sequence is TGCAGTGTTGCAAAGCCGGGACGGATGAGTTACGAGCAGTACTTC. It encodes CSVAKPGRMSYEQYF.

The chain carries TRBV9 and TRBJ1-2, with 8 bases identical to TRBD1. This CDR3 comprises 14 residues. After removal of 4 bases from V and 7 bases from J, the junction contained 9 bases not matched to a gene. The germline V gene encodes CDR1 SGDLS and CDR2 YYNGEE. The chain's CDR3 is CASSYTGGFGGYTF. The CDR3 DNA is TGTGCCAGCAGCTACACAGGGGGATTTGGTGGCTACACCTTC.

The V and J genes are TRBV29-1 and TRBJ2-3, with D unresolved. Germline CDR1 is SQVTM and CDR2 is ANQGSEA. V was pared by 3 bases and J by 5 bases, with 6 bases between. This CDR3 comprises 11 residues. CDR3 loop: CSVEWKDTQYF. The CDR3 DNA sequence: TGCAGCGTTGAGTGGAAAGATACGCAGTATTTT.

This clonotype was seen many times. The chain has TRBV6-6 and TRBJ1-6, with D hard to call. Trimming pared 6 bases from V and 0 bases from J, leaving 12 bases between. CDR3 length: 16 residues. Germline V gene data show CDR1 as MNHNY and CDR2 as SVGAGI (reference sequence). The CDR3 nucleotides read TGTGCCAGCAGCCGCCGCGGGAGCTCCTATAATTCACCCCTCCACTTT. Protein: CASSRRGSSYNSPLHF.

This clonotype has a count of ten or more. The gene calls are TRBV7-9 and TRBJ2-2; tentatively, D is TRBD1 (5 bases). Germline V gene lookup returns CDR1 SEHNR and CDR2 FQNEAQ (reference sequence). V was clipped by 4 bases and J by 2 bases, with 11 bases between them. CDR3 length equals 15 residues. This CDR3 is CASSSTRVNTGELFF. In DNA, the CDR3 is TGTGCCAGCAGCTCAACCAGGGTTAACACCGGGGAGCTGTTTTTT.

The V and J genes are TRBV12-3 or TRBV12-4 and TRBJ1-3; D is possibly TRBD1 (5 bases). The CDR3 contains 16 residues. The ends were cut back, 6 bases at V and 0 bases at J, with 15 bases in the middle. The CDR3 spells CASSWQGPNSGNTIYF. CDR3 nucleotides: TGTGCCAGCAGCTGGCAGGGACCGAACTCTGGAAACACCATATATTTT.

The chain couples TRBV14 to TRBJ2-5; no firm D call. V lost 0 bases and J lost 5, with 7 bases in between. This CDR3 region has 13 residues. Germline CDR1 and CDR2: SGHDN and FVKESK. CDR3 DNA sequence: TGTGCCAGCAGCCAAGATTTCGGGGAGACCCAGTACTTC. It codes for CASSQDFGETQYF.

The table lists this clonotype with a few counts. The chain links TRBV29-1 to TRBJ2-2; possibly TRBD2 for D (6 bases). The germline V and J ends were trimmed by 4 bases and 3 bases, with 15 bases remaining between them. The CDR3 spans 15 residues. Germline V gene sequence: CDR1 SQVTM, CDR2 ANQGSEA. CDR3 DNA sequence: TGCAGCGTTGGTACGGGAGCGTGGGACACCGGGGAGCTGTTTTTT. Its protein is CSVGTGAWDTGELFF.

The table lists this clonotype with many counts. The chain couples TRBV2 to TRBJ2-2; TRBD2 might be the D (6 bases). From germline, CDR1 is SNHLY and CDR2 FYNNEI. The CDR3 contains 14 residues. V dropped 7 bases and J dropped 2 bases, with 11 bases sitting between them. The CDR3 loop reads CASNWDLNTGELFF. The DNA for the CDR3 is TGTGCCAGCAATTGGGACTTAAACACCGGGGAGCTGTTTTTT.

This clonotype came up a few times. The V call is TRBV6-1, the J call TRBJ2-5; D call uncertain. This CDR3 comprises 10 residues. Trimming cost V 8 bases and J 9 bases, with 10 bases left between them. The germline V gene has CDR1 MNHNS and CDR2 SASEGT. The chain's CDR3 is CASYLGAQYF. CDR3 bases: TGTGCCAGCTACCTTGGGGCCCAGTACTTC.

Only a few counts were recorded for this clonotype. The chain recombines TRBV29-1 with TRBJ2-7; the match to TRBD2 covers 11 bases. V shed 7 bases and J 5 bases; nucleotides not matched to a gene: 4. CDR3 size: 12 residues. Looked up from germline, CDR1 is SQVTM and CDR2 is ANQGSEA. CDR3 sequence: CSGLAGPHEQYF. The CDR3, as DNA: TGCAGCGGACTAGCGGGACCCCACGAGCAGTACTTC.

The rearrangement joins TRBV20-1 to TRBJ1-1; 11 bases match TRBD1. Germline V gene sequence: CDR1 DFQATT, CDR2 SNEGSKA (reference sequence). With V trimmed by 6 bases and J by 0 bases, 9 bases remained unmatched. The CDR3 has 16 amino acids. The CDR3 coding sequence is TGCAGTGCAATAGACGGGACAGGGGGGATGAACACTGAAGCTTTCTTT. This encodes CSAIDGTGGMNTEAFF.

The J gene is TRBJ1-1, the V gene TRBV7-2, with D unclear. Germline values: CDR1 SGHTA, CDR2 FQGNSA. There are 13 residues in the CDR3. Trimming removed 3 bases at V and 11 bases at J, with 16 bases between. CDR3 coding DNA: TGTGCCAGCAGCTTGGCCCACAGCCTTTCGGCTTTCTTT. This sequence encodes CASSLAHSLSAFF.

This clonotype was detected only a few times. A much larger clone differs from this one at a single base, so this may be a read error. The chain is built from TRBV10-1 and TRBJ2-2; TRBD1 or TRBD2 may be the D gene (6 bases each). Germline V gene data show CDR1 as WNHNN and CDR2 as SYGVQD (reference sequence). CDR3 size: 15 residues. CDR3 sequence (DNA): TGCGCCAGCAGTGGGGGGCAGCGCACCACCGGGGGGCTGTTTTTT. Protein sequence: CASSGGQRTTGGLFF.

A few counts support this clonotype. The V call is TRBV2, the J call TRBJ1-5, with D unresolved. The CDR3 extends over 15 amino acids. Germline V gives CDR1 SNHLY, CDR2 FYNNEI. V lost 5 bases to trimming and J lost 2 bases, with 13 bases between them. The CDR3 reads CASSLGPEGNQPQHF. CDR3 coding DNA: TGTGCCAGCAGTCTCGGACCGGAGGGCAATCAGCCCCAGCATTTT.

The chain has TRBV7-8 and TRBJ2-2; D call uncertain. Per the germline V gene, CDR1 is SGHVS and CDR2 is FQNEAQ. The ends were cut back, 8 bases at V and 1 base at J, with 11 bases in the middle. This CDR3 is built from 14 residues. The CDR3 region has the DNA TGTGCCAGCGCAGCTTGGAGGAACACCGGGGAGCTGTTTTTT. This sequence encodes CASAAWRNTGELFF.

A few counts support this clonotype. The chain employs TRBV11-2 and TRBJ1-6, with D unclear. CDR3 length: 16 amino acids. Germline V lookup: CDR1 SGHAT, CDR2 FQNNGV. Trimming left V 1 base short and J 6 bases short, with 13 bases between. In DNA form, the CDR3 reads TGTGCCAGCAGCTTAGTTCCCCACGCGGGTAATTCACCCCTCCACTTT. This gives the protein CASSLVPHAGNSPLHF.

CDR3 in DNA: TGTGCCAGCAGCCAAGGACGAGCTTTCTTT. Protein sequence: CASSQGRAFF. J is TRBJ1-1 and V is TRBV14; D is undetermined. The CDR3 contains 10 residues. V was shortened by 1 base and J by 10 bases, with 4 bases between the two germline ends. Germline V gene lookup returns CDR1 SGHDN and CDR2 FVKESK.

In this sample, this clonotype turned up many times. The chain couples TRBV7-9 to TRBJ1-5, with D unresolved. The CDR3 is 14 residues long. V was pared by 5 bases and J by 0 bases, with 8 bases between. Germline CDR1 and CDR2: SEHNR and FQNEAQ (reference sequence). CDR3 sequence (DNA): TGTGCCAGCAGCGACGGAGCTAGCAATCAGCCCCAGCATTTT. Its protein product is CASSDGASNQPQHF.